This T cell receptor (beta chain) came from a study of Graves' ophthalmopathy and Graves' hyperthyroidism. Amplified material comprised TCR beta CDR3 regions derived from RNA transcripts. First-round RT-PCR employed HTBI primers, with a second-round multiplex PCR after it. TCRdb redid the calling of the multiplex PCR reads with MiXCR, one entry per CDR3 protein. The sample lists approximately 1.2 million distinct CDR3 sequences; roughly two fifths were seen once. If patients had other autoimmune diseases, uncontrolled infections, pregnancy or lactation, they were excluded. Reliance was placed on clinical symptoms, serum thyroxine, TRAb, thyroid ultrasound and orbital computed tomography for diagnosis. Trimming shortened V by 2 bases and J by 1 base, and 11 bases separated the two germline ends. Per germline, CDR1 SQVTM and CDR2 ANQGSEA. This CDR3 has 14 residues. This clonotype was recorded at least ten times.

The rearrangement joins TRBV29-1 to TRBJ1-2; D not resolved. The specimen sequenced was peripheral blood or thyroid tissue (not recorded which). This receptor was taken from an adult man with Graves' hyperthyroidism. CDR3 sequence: CSVEKALFNYGYTF. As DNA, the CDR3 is TGCAGCGTTGAAAAGGCACTCTTTAACTATGGCTACACCTTC.